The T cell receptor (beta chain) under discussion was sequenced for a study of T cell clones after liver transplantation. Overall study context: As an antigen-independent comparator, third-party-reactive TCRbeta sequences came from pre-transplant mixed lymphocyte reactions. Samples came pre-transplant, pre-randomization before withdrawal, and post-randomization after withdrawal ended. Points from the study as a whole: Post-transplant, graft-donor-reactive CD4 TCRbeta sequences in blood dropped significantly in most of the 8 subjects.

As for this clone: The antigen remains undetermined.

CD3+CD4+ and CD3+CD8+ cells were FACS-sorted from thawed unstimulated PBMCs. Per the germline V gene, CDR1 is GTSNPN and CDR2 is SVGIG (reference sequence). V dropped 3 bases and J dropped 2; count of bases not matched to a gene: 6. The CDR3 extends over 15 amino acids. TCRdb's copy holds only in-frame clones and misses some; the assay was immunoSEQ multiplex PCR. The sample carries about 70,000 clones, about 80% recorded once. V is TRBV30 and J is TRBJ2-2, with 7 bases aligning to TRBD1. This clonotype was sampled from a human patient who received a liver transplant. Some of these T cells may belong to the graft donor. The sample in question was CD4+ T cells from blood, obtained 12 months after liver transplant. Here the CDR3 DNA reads TGTGCCTGGAGAGGGGGCAGGAAAAACACCGGGGAGCTGTTTTTT. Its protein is CAWRGGRKNTGELFF.